This TCR beta chain was retrieved from a study of T cell clusters in autoimmune cytopenias. Germline CDR1 is SGHKS and CDR2 is YYEKEE (reference sequence). This CDR3 is 15 amino acids long. TRB amplification used approximately 250 ng of peripheral blood genomic DNA. One tube held mixed TRB-A and TRB-B primer pools for touch-down PCR. TCRdb re-called the multiplex PCR reads and gives one entry per CDR3 protein, without DNA. The sample data list roughly 5,100 distinct CDR3 sequences. In terms of frequency, this clonotype is medium-sized. The same sample was also studied in work on T cell repertoires in aging, cancer and after chemotherapy.

The TCR comes from a human donor in good health. Sequenced: peripheral blood. This chain uses TRBV5-5 with TRBJ2-1; TCRdb names TRBD1, which stays unverified in the absence of DNA. The CDR3 loop reads CASSGTGGAYNEQFF.